This T cell receptor (beta chain) was found in a study of Ad26.COV2.S vaccination and SARS-CoV-2 variants. Study background: Ad26.COV2.S, an intramuscular injection, was given once or twice 56 days apart. Findings of the study overall: Recipients of either vaccine or placebo displayed similar breadth of non-spike TCRs.

This clone was recorded only once. What it recognizes is unknown. Treatment in this sample: around 19 received Ad26.COV2.S at low or high dose, single or two shots; 5 received placebo; per-sample allocation not given. Vaccine and placebo recipients were sampled on day 63 after the first injection. It was an adult aged 18-55 years in Boston who was the donor. Germline V gene sequence: CDR1 MNHEY, CDR2 SVGAGI. V lost 5 bases and J lost 3, with 13 bases in between. CDR3 size: 14 residues. Data came from immunoSEQ multiplex PCR; TCRdb stores just in-frame clones and leaves some out. The table lists roughly 700,000 clones, roughly nine tenths of them singletons, with approximately 1.5% in the top ten.

Sequencing was performed on peripheral blood, taken in a trial of Ad26.COV2.S vaccine versus placebo. This receptor was identified in a person between 18 and 59 years old who received the Ad26.COV2.S COVID-19 vaccine or a placebo. The V call is TRBV6-5, the J call TRBJ1-2, with D possibly being TRBD1 (6 bases). For the CDR3, the DNA is TGTGCCAGCAGTCGCGGGGGGACATACTATGGCTACACCTTC. Translated: CASSRGGTYYGYTF.